A selection of T cell receptor beta chains follows, all from one sample in a study of blood T cell repertoires in COVID-19. Clones were read by immunoSEQ multiplex PCR, and TCRdb kept only the in-frame ones, dropping some. This sample has 150,000 to 200,000 clones, with 84% found just once. The material sequenced was peripheral blood. The receptor set was obtained from a woman older than 75 with acute or convalescent COVID-19. The CDR3 runs from the conserved cysteine through the conserved F or W. A D gene is named only where the DNA matches it firmly. Size values are once, few and many counts, or a class for expanded clones, and some rows have none.

J gene	clone size	V gene	D gene	CDR3 DNA	CDR3 protein
TRBJ2-7	NA	TRBV28	NA	TGTGCCAGCAGTTTTGTCAACGAGCAGTACTTC	CASSFVNEQYF
TRBJ2-4	NA	TRBV7-2	TRBD2	TGTGCCAGCAGGGTTCAGCGGGGGGGCCCGAAAAACATTCAGTACTTC	CASRVQRGGPKNIQYF
TRBJ1-5	NA	TRBV19	TRBD1	TGTGCCAGTAGTACGACAGGGGGCTCGGATCAGCCCCAGCATTTT	CASSTTGGSDQPQHF
TRBJ2-3	NA	TRBV2	TRBD2	TGTGCCAGCACAGGACTAGCGGGGGCTACAGATACGCAGTATTTT	CASTGLAGATDTQYF
TRBJ2-5	few	TRBV19	TRBD1	TGTGCCAGTAGTATAGGGGGACAGTACCAAGAGACCCAGTACTTC	CASSIGGQYQETQYF
TRBJ2-1	few	TRBV7-8	TRBD2	TGTGCCAGCAGCTTATCACAATTTCCGGGGGGCTCCTACAATGAGCAGTTCTTC	CASSLSQFPGGSYNEQFF
TRBJ1-1	NA	TRBV9	NA	TGTGCCAGCAGCCCCAGACAGAGCCCCACTGAAGCTTTCTTT	CASSPRQSPTEAFF
TRBJ1-1	NA	TRBV6-4	NA	TGTGCCAGCAGTGACTCAAGGACATCGAACACTGAAGCTTTCTTT	CASSDSRTSNTEAFF
TRBJ1-2	NA	TRBV19	TRBD1	TGTGCCAGTAGTAAGGGACAGAGACGCTATGGCTACACCTTC	CASSKGQRRYGYTF
TRBJ1-1	NA	TRBV6-5	NA	TGTGCCAGTTCACTTGACGAGGGCACTGAAGCTTTCTTT	CASSLDEGTEAFF
TRBJ2-3	NA	TRBV27	TRBD2	TGTGCCAGCAGTTTATCTATGGCGGGAGGGATCACAGATACGCAGTATTTT	CASSLSMAGGITDTQYF
TRBJ1-1	NA	TRBV3-1/TRBV3-2	NA	TGTGCCAGCAGCCAAGATCCTCAGGCCCCGTGGAACACTGAAGCTTTCTTT	CASSQDPQAPWNTEAFF
TRBJ1-6	NA	TRBV29-1	NA	TGCAGCGTTGAGGTAAGGAGCTCCTATAATTCACCCCTCCACTTT	CSVEVRSSYNSPLHF
TRBJ1-2	NA	TRBV18	NA	TGTGCCAGCTCACCGAAGGTTGGGGCCAACTATGGCTACACCTTC	CASSPKVGANYGYTF
TRBJ1-5	NA	TRBV6-5	NA	TGTGCCAGCGGAAGGGGTAGCAATCAGCCCCAGCATTTT	CASGRGSNQPQHF
TRBJ2-3	NA	TRBV5-5	TRBD2	TGTGCCAGCAGCTTCATAGCGGGTACCCATCCAGATACGCAGTATTTT	CASSFIAGTHPDTQYF
TRBJ1-5	NA	TRBV6-6	TRBD1	TGTGCCAGCAGTCCCGGGACAGGGGTTGCGCCCCAGCATTTT	CASSPGTGVAPQHF
TRBJ1-5	NA	TRBV2	NA	TGTGCCAGCACGACAGAACGCAATCAGCCCCAGCATTTT	CASTTERNQPQHF
TRBJ2-1	NA	TRBV30	TRBD2	TGTGCCTGGAGCCGACGGGGGGGTTCCTACAATGAGCAGTTCTTC	CAWSRRGGSYNEQFF
TRBJ1-1	NA	TRBV19	NA	TGTGCCAGTAGTATTTGGGGCAGACAGAACACTGAAGCTTTCTTT	CASSIWGRQNTEAFF
TRBJ1-5	few	TRBV7-6	NA	TGTGCCAGCAGCTTAAGGGGGTTCGGTAATCAGCCCCAGCATTTT	CASSLRGFGNQPQHF
TRBJ1-1	NA	TRBV4-3	NA	TGCGCCAGCAGCCAGTATAGGGGGTATCGGGCTTTCTTT	CASSQYRGYRAFF
TRBJ1-6	NA	TRBV30	NA	TGTGCCTGGAGGACAGAGTATAATTCACCCCTCCACTTT	CAWRTEYNSPLHF
TRBJ2-7	NA	TRBV20-1	NA	TGCAGTGCTGGGGCCTTTTACGAGCAGTACTTC	CSAGAFYEQYF
TRBJ1-4	NA	TRBV10-3	TRBD1	TGTGCCATCAGCCTGGGGACAGGCGAAAAACTGTTTTTT	CAISLGTGEKLFF
TRBJ1-2	NA	TRBV29-1	NA	TGCAGCGTTGGGGAGTCCGCGGGTGGCTACACCTTC	CSVGESAGGYTF
TRBJ1-1	NA	TRBV7-2	NA	TGTGCCAGCAGCCCTACGGGACACAACACTGAAGCTTTCTTT	CASSPTGHNTEAFF
TRBJ1-1	NA	TRBV18	TRBD1	TGTGCCAGCTCACCGCTAATTAAACAGGGGGCGACCGACACTGAAGCTTTCTTT	CASSPLIKQGATDTEAFF
TRBJ2-5	NA	TRBV7-2	NA	TGTGCCAGCACACGATGGGAGTCACAGTCCTGGGCAGAGACCCAGTACTTC	CASTRWESQSWAETQYF
TRBJ2-2	NA	TRBV5-6	TRBD1	TGTGCCAGCAGCTTGGCCCCGACAGGGAAGGGCACCGGGGAGCTGTTTTTT	CASSLAPTGKGTGELFF
TRBJ1-5	NA	TRBV7-8	TRBD1	TGTGCCAGCAGCCGGGACAGAAGCAATCAGCCCCAGCATTTT	CASSRDRSNQPQHF
TRBJ1-2	NA	TRBV4-2	NA	TGTGCCAGCAGCCAAGATTCGGTAACCTTTAACTATGGCTACACCTTC	CASSQDSVTFNYGYTF
TRBJ1-2	NA	TRBV4-1	NA	TGCGCCAGCAGCCAAGATTGGGAGGGTGGCTACACCTTC	CASSQDWEGGYTF
TRBJ1-5	NA	TRBV27	TRBD1	TGTGCCAGCAGTAAATCAGGGGGTGGGAATCAGCCCCAGCATTTT	CASSKSGGGNQPQHF
TRBJ2-1	NA	TRBV6-1	NA	TGTGCCAGCAGTGAAGCGAGGGATGAGCAGTTCTTC	CASSEARDEQFF
TRBJ2-1	NA	TRBV7-2	TRBD1	TGTGCCAGCAGTCCACAGGGGGATGAGCAGTTCTTC	CASSPQGDEQFF
TRBJ1-2	NA	TRBV4-1	TRBD1	TGCGCCAGCAGTCCAAGACAGGGAGCCTTCCCTGGCTACACCTTC	CASSPRQGAFPGYTF
TRBJ1-5	NA	TRBV2	NA	TGTGCCAGCAGTGTCTCGGGGGGGCAGCCCCAGCATTTT	CASSVSGGQPQHF
TRBJ2-7	NA	TRBV3-1/TRBV3-2	TRBD2	TGTGCCAGCAGCCGAGGGACTAGCGGGGGGGCCGTACAGTACTTC	CASSRGTSGGAVQYF
TRBJ1-2	few	TRBV15	NA	TGTGCCACCAGCAGATCCGCCCTGCAAACAACGTCCTATGGCTACACCTTC	CATSRSALQTTSYGYTF
TRBJ1-1	NA	TRBV5-1	NA	TGCGCCAGCAGCTTGAGGGCGAGGGTGAACACTGAAGCTTTCTTT	CASSLRARVNTEAFF
TRBJ1-3	NA	TRBV5-1	TRBD1	TGCGCCAGCAGCTTGGCCTCGGGACAGGTGTACACCATATATTTT	CASSLASGQVYTIYF
TRBJ2-3	NA	TRBV6-4	NA	TGTGCCAGCAGTGTCACTTCCAACACAGATACGCAGTATTTT	CASSVTSNTDTQYF
TRBJ2-3	NA	TRBV29-1	NA	TGCAGCGTAGGGGACTTCTATAGCACAGATACGCAGTATTTT	CSVGDFYSTDTQYF
TRBJ2-7	NA	TRBV7-7	NA	TGTGCTAGCAGCCGAGACCCAGGATACGAGCAGTACTTC	CASSRDPGYEQYF
TRBJ1-1	many	TRBV15	NA	TGTGCCACCAGCACAACCATGACTGCGAACACTGAAGCTTTCTTT	CATSTTMTANTEAFF